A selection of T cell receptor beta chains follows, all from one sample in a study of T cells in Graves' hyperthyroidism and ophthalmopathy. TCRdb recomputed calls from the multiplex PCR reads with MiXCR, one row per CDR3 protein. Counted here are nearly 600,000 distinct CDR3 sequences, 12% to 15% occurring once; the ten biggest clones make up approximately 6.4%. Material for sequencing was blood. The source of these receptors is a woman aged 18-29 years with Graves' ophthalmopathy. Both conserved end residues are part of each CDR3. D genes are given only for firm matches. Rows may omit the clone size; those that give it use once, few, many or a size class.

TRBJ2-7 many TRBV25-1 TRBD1 TGTGCCAGCAGTGAACTCGGGACAGGGGTCGAGCAGTACTTC CASSELGTGVEQYF
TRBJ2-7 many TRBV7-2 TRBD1 TGTGCCAGCAGCTTAGGGGGGGGACAGGGGTACGAGCAGTACTTC CASSLGGGQGYEQYF
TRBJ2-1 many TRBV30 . TGTGCCGGGACCTTGGTCGGAGGACTAAATGAGCAGTTCTTC CAGTLVGGLNEQFF
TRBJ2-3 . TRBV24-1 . TGTGCCACCAGTGATTTCCCTGAGACTGGGTTGGCCACAGATACGCAGTATTTT CATSDFPETGLATDTQYF
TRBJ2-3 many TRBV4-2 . TGTGCCAGCAGCCCCCGGACCGAGCCGACGGATACGCAGTATTTT CASSPRTEPTDTQYF
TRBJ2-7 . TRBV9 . TGTGCCAGCAGCGTAGAATACCACTCCTACGAGCAGTACTTC CASSVEYHSYEQYF
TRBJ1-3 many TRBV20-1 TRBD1 TGCAGTGCTAGTCGACAGGGAGGAAACACCATATATTTT CSASRQGGNTIYF
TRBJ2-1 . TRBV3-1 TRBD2 TGTGCCAGCAGTACCGGGACTAGCGGGATCTCGTTCTTC CASSTGTSGISFF
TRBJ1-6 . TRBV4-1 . TGCGCCAGTCGGACTGTAGGGTCCTATAATTCACCCCTCCACTTT CASRTVGSYNSPLHF
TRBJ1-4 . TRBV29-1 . TGCAGCGTTGAAGGGGTCAATGAAAAACTGTTTTTT CSVEGVNEKLFF
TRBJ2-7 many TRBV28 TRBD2 TGTGCCAGCGAAATCGGGGCGGGAGAGTCGGGAGAGCAGTACTTC CASEIGAGESGEQYF
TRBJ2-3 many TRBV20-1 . TGCAGTGCTAGGGACAGCAGCACAGATACGCAGTATTTT CSARDSSTDTQYF
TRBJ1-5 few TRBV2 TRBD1 TGTGCCAGCAGCCGGGGACAGGATAGCAATCAGCCCCAGCATTTT CASSRGQDSNQPQHF
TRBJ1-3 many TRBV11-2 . TGTGCCAGCAGCTTGGAGGTTCATTCTGGAAACACCATATATTTT CASSLEVHSGNTIYF
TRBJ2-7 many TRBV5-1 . TGCGCCAGCAGCCCTCAACAGGGTAGGTACGAGCAGTACTTC CASSPQQGRYEQYF